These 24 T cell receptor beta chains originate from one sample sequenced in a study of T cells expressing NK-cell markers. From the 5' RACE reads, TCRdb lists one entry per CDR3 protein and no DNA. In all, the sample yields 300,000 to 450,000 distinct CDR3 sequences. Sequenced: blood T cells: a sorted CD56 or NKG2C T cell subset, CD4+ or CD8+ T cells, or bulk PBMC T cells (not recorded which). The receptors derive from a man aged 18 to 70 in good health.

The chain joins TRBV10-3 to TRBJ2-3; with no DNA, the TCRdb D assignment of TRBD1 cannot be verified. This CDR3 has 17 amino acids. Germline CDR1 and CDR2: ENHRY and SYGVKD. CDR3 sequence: CAIRPGQDRISTDTQYF.

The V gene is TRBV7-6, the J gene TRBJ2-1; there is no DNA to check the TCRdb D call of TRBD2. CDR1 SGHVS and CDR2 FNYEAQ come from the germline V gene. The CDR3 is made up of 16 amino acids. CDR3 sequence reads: CASSLAGSGSYNEQFF.

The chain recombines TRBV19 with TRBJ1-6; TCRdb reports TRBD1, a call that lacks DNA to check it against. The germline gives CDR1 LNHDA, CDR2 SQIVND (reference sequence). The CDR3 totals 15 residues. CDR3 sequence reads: CASRQQVLSNSPLHF.

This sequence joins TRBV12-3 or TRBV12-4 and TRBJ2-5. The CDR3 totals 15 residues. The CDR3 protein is CASSSGSVDVETQYF.

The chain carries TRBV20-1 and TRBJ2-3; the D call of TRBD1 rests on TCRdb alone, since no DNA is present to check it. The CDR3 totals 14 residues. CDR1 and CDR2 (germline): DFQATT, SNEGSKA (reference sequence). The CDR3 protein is CSAPDPGSFDTQYF.

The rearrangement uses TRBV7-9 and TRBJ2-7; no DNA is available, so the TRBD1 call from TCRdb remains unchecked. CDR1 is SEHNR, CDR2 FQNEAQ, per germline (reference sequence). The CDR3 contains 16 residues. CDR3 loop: CASSFFRWGSAYEQYF.

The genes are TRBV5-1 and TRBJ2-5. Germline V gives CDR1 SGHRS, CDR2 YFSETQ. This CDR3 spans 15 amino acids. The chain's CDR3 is CASSLGTIPQETQYF.

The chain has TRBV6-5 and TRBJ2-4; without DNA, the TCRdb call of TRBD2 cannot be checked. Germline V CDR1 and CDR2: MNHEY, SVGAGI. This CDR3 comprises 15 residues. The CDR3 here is CASSNPSGSKNIQYF.

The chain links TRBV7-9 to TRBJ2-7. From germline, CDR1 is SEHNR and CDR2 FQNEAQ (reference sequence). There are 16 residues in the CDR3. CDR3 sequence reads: CASSSDRRKVLNEQYF.

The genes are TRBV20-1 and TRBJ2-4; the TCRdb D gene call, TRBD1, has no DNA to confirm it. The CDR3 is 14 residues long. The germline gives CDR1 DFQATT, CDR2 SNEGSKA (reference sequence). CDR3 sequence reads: CSARTGGTKNIQYF.

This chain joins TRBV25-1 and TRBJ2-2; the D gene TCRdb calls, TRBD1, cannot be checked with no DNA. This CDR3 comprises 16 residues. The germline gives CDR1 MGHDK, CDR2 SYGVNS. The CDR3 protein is CASRPGFSSRTGELFF.

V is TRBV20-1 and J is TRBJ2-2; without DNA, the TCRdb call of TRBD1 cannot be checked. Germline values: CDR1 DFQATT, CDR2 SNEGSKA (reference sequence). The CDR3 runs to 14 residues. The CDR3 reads CSARTDRLSGELFF.

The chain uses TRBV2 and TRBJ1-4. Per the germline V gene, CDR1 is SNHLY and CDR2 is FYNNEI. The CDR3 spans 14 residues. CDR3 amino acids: CASSVRRTERKLFF.

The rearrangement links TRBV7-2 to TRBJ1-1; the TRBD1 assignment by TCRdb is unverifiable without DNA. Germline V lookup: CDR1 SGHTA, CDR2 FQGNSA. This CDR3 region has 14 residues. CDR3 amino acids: CASSSWGLNTEAFF.

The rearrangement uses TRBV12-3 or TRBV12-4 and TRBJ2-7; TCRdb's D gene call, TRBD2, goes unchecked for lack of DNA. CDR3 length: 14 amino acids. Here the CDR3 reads CASSLGLAGAPWYF.

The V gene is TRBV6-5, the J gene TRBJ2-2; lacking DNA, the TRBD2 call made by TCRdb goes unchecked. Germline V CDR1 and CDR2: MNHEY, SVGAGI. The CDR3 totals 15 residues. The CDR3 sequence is CASSYSLAGGQELFF.

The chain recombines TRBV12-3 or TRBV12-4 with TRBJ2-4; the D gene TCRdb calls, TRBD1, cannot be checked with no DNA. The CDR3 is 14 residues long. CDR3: CASSGHIVTDIQYF.

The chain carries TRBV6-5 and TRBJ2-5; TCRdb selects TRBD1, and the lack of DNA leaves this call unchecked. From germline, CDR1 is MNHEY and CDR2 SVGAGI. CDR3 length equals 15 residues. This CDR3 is CASSYQGARSETQYF.

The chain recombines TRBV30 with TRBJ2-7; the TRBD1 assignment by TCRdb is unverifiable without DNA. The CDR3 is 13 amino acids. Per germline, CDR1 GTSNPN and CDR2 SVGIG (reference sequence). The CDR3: CAWSRGQNYEQYF.

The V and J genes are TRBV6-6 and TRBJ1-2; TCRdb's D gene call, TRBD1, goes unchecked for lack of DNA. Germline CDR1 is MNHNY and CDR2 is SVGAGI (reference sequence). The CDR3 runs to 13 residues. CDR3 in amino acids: CASRSTGNEGYTF.

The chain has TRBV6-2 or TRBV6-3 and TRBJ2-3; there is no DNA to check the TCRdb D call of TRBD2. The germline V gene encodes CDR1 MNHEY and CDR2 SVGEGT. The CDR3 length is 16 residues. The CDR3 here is CASELGGRGLTDTQYF.

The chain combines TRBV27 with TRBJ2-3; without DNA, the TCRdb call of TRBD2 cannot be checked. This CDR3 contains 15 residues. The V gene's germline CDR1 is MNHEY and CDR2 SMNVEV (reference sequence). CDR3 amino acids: CASSDTSGGRDTQYF.

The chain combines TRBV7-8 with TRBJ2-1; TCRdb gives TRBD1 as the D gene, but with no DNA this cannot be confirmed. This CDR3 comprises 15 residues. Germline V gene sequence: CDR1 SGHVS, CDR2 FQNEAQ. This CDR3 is CASSPRDTTYNEQFF.

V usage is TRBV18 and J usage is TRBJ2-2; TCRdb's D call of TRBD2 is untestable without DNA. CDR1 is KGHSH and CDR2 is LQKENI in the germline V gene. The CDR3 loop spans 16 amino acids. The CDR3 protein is CASSTRGRTNTGELFF.